A selection of T cell receptor beta chains follows, all from one sample in a study of CD8 T cells in Susac syndrome. TCRdb reanalysed the immunoSEQ multiplex PCR reads using MiXCR and keeps one entry per CDR3 protein. This sample yields about 120,000 distinct CDR3 sequences, of which roughly 94% are seen a single time; 0.25% to 0.3% belongs to the top ten. Input material: CD8+ T cells from PBMCs. The receptor set was obtained from a human donor with Susac syndrome. The CDR3 runs from the conserved cysteine through the conserved F or W. The D gene is left open where the match is weak. Size is omitted from some rows. Given values are once, few, many or a class for expanded clones.

j_call clone_size d_call v_call cdr3_nt cdr3_aa
TRBJ1-4 - - TRBV4-1 TGCGCCAGCAGCCCAAGAGCGGGGGCGAAGGAAAAACTGTTTTTT CASSPRAGAKEKLFF
TRBJ1-2 - - TRBV21-1 TGTGCCAGCACCCCCCCGGGTTCTCCCTATGGCTACACCTTC CASTPPGSPYGYTF
TRBJ2-7 - - TRBV7-2 TGTGCCAGCAGCTTAGCGCCCGGGAACGAGCAGTACTTC CASSLAPGNEQYF
TRBJ1-1 - - TRBV5-1 TGCGCCAGCAGCTTTCAGGGGCCGAACACTGAAGCTTTCTTT CASSFQGPNTEAFF
TRBJ1-1 - - TRBV9 TGTGCCAGCAGCGTAGAAAACAGGCCCTCTGAAGCTTTCTTT CASSVENRPSEAFF
TRBJ1-1 - - TRBV29-1 TGCAGCGCATGGACACTGAACACTGAAGCTTTCTTT CSAWTLNTEAFF
TRBJ2-1 - TRBD1 TRBV20-1 TGCAGTGCCACCGACAGGGACTCCTACAATGAGCAGTTCTTC CSATDRDSYNEQFF
TRBJ1-5 - TRBD1 TRBV20-1 TGCAGTGCTAGATCGGGCAGGGGGCTTCAGCCCCAGCATTTT CSARSGRGLQPQHF
TRBJ2-6 - TRBD1 TRBV24-1 TGTGCCACCAGTGACCCCCGGACAGGGACCAACGTCCTGACTTTC CATSDPRTGTNVLTF
TRBJ2-7 - - TRBV25-1 TGTGCCAGCAGTGATCTGGCCTACGAGCAGTACTTC CASSDLAYEQYF
TRBJ2-4 once TRBD1 TRBV5-8 TGTGCCCAGGCGGACAGGGCCAAAAACATTCAGTACTTC CAQADRAKNIQYF
TRBJ1-6 - - TRBV6-4 TGTGCCAGCAGTGAACTGGGCTGGAGTTCACCCCTCCACTTT CASSELGWSSPLHF
TRBJ2-5 - - TRBV25-1 TGTGCCAGCAGTGAGGCGGATGGGACTCGGCTCCAAGAGACCCAGTACTTC CASSEADGTRLQETQYF
TRBJ2-5 - TRBD2 TRBV10-3 TGTGCCATCAGTGAGTCAGCTAGCGGGGGGACCTTGGAGACCCAGTACTTC CAISESASGGTLETQYF
TRBJ2-1 - - TRBV24-1 TGTGCCACCTCGAACAAGGCAGGGGGGACGGTTGAGCAGTTCTTC CATSNKAGGTVEQFF
TRBJ1-2 - TRBD1 TRBV30 TGTGCCTGGAGTCACACAGGGGAGGACTATGGCTACACCTTC CAWSHTGEDYGYTF
TRBJ2-7 - - TRBV21-1 TGTGCCAGCAGCTCCCGGGCCGAATTTTACGAGCAGTACTTC CASSSRAEFYEQYF
TRBJ1-1 - - TRBV6-6 TGTGCCAGCAGTTACTTATTCAGGACTGAAGCTTTCTTT CASSYLFRTEAFF
TRBJ1-2 - - TRBV29-1 TGCAGCGTTGAAGATCCCTATGGCTACACCTTC CSVEDPYGYTF
TRBJ1-2 - - TRBV20-1 TGCAGTGCTAGGAGAGGGTACTATGGCTACACCTTC CSARRGYYGYTF
TRBJ2-5 - TRBD2 TRBV12-3/TRBV12-4 TGTGCCAGCAGTTTGCAGCGGGGGCAAGAGACCCAGTACTTC CASSLQRGQETQYF
TRBJ1-1 - TRBD1 TRBV5-1 TGCGCCAGCAGCGCAGGACAGGCGACCGGAACTGAAGCTTTCTTT CASSAGQATGTEAFF
TRBJ2-3 - - TRBV13 TGTGCCAGCAGCTCCACCTCCGGGGGCAGAGATACGCAGTATTTT CASSSTSGGRDTQYF
TRBJ2-3 - - TRBV18 TGTGCCAGCTCACCAGGGGCTAGCGCGGCAGATACGCAGTATTTT CASSPGASAADTQYF
TRBJ2-2 - - TRBV30 TGTGCCTGGTCGGACGGACCCGGGGAGCTGTTTTTT CAWSDGPGELFF
TRBJ1-2 few - TRBV6-5 TGTGCCAGCAGTTATGGGGATGGCTACACCTTC CASSYGDGYTF
TRBJ2-4 - - TRBV14 TGTGCCAGCAGACACAGCGGGACAGAAAACATTCAGTACTTC CASRHSGTENIQYF
TRBJ1-4 - TRBD1 TRBV9 TGTGCCAGCAGCGTCAGACAGGGAATTGGTGAAAAACTGTTTTTT CASSVRQGIGEKLFF
TRBJ2-6 once - TRBV11-3 TGTGCCAGCGGAGTAGCTGGGGCCAACGTCCTGACTTTC CASGVAGANVLTF
TRBJ2-2 - TRBD1 TRBV29-1 TGCAGCGTTGATAGGGGGCTGGGCGGGGAGCTGTTTTTT CSVDRGLGGELFF